This T cell receptor (beta chain) was sequenced in a study of blood T cell repertoires in COVID-19. At the level of the study: The analysed material was cDNA or gDNA that came from T cells, B-cell-depleted T cells, or PBMCs.

Methods used by the authors: Reference gene primer amplification in the assay estimated nucleated cell counts. The protocol was immunoSEQ multiplex PCR, while the TCRdb copy is restricted to in-frame clones and leaves out a portion. Clone size and the V and J calls come from that table; the DNA yielded D and trimming. The sample shows over 200,000 clones, about 80% of them seen only once. Germline V gene data show CDR1 as SEHNR and CDR2 as FQNEAQ (reference sequence). The ends were cut back, 2 bases at V and 1 base at J, with 9 bases in the middle. This CDR3 spans 15 amino acids. This clone was seen a handful of times.

The chain recombines TRBV7-9 with TRBJ2-1; D possibly corresponds to TRBD2 (6 bases). The receptor comes from a man aged 40-55 years who had recovered from COVID-19. The specimen sequenced was PBMCs or T cells enriched from blood (not recorded which). CDR3 DNA sequence: TGTGCCAGCAGCTTATTGGCGGGGTCCTACAATGAGCAGTTCTTC. Translating it yields CASSLLAGSYNEQFF.